Each of the 28 T cell receptor beta chains below was sequenced from the same sample in a study of T cell responses to AZD1222 COVID-19 vaccine. Data came from immunoSEQ multiplex PCR; TCRdb stores just in-frame clones and leaves some out. Of roughly 44,000 clones listed, nearly 85% are singletons. The sequences come from peripheral blood, collected on day 0 of AZD1222 vaccination. Receptors originate from an adult in good health.

This clone was detected a few times. The V gene is TRBV28, the J gene TRBJ2-7; possible D gene TRBD2, 6 bases. Germline V gene lookup returns CDR1 MDHEN and CDR2 SYDVKM. V was cut by 4 bases and J by 4 bases, with 14 bases left in between. The CDR3 length is 14 residues. The CDR3 protein is CASSSSAALYEQYF. The CDR3 coding sequence is TGTGCCAGCAGTTCTAGCGCGGCCCTTTACGAGCAGTACTTC.

The chain links TRBV14 to TRBJ2-7; D possibly corresponds to TRBD2 (6 bases). The CDR3 spans 15 residues. The V and J ends lost 4 bases and 0 bases respectively, with 13 bases between them. Germline V lookup: CDR1 SGHDN, CDR2 FVKESK. CDR3 amino acids: CASSPYSGSSYEQYF. The CDR3 DNA sequence: TGTGCCAGCAGCCCGTATAGCGGAAGCTCCTACGAGCAGTACTTC.

The chain employs TRBV19 and TRBJ1-1; TRBD1 might be the D (5 bases). The germline CDR1 and CDR2 sequences are LNHDA and SQIVND (reference sequence). This CDR3 contains 15 residues. Trimming shortened V by 4 bases and J by 5 bases, and 17 bases separated the two germline ends. The CDR3 region is CASSKNGQGYTEAFF. The CDR3 DNA reads TGTGCCAGTAGTAAAAATGGGCAGGGTTATACTGAAGCTTTCTTT.

The count of this clone is one. Its ends do not fully match the called genes, so a read error is possible. This sequence joins TRBV2 and TRBJ1-5; 9 nucleotides align to TRBD1. CDR1 SNHLY and CDR2 FYNNEI come from the germline V gene. The CDR3 has 16 residues. In DNA form, the CDR3 reads TGTGCCAGCAGGAGAGATGGACAGGGGAGCATTCAGCCCCAGCATTTT. Protein sequence: CASRRDGQGSIQPQHF.

The chain combines TRBV10-3 with TRBJ2-7; TRBD1 matches at 7 bases. V dropped 6 bases and J dropped 5; count of bases not matched to a gene: 7. The germline V gene encodes CDR1 ENHRY and CDR2 SYGVKD. This CDR3 is built from 13 residues. CDR3 DNA sequence: TGTGCCATCAGCCGGGACAGAGCTAACGAGCAGTACTTC. It is translated as CAISRDRANEQYF.

The gene calls are TRBV7-2 and TRBJ2-7; 8 bases are a match to TRBD2. Germline V gene sequence: CDR1 SGHTA, CDR2 FQGNSA. The V and J ends lost 2 bases and 2 bases, in that order; junction bases with no gene match: 14. The CDR3 has 18 residues. The CDR3 nucleotides are TGTGCCAGCAGCTTATGGTCTGCGGGGGGCGGTAACCCCTACGAGCAGTACTTC. Translated, it gives CASSLWSAGGGNPYEQYF.

The chain employs TRBV6-5 and TRBJ1-5, with 10 bases that match TRBD1. This CDR3 is 14 amino acids long. Germline V gene data show CDR1 as MNHEY and CDR2 as SVGAGI. The V and J ends lost 6 bases and 7 bases, in that order; junction bases with no gene match: 6. The CDR3 sequence is CASRGGTGDQPQHF. CDR3 DNA: TGTGCCAGCAGGGGCGGGACAGGGGACCAGCCCCAGCATTTT.

This clone was recorded only once. This chain connects TRBV7-2 to TRBJ2-7, with 9 bases lining up with TRBD2. Trimming took 1 base from V and 3 from J; bases not matched to a gene: 7. The CDR3 is 16 amino acids. Per the germline V gene, CDR1 is SGHTA and CDR2 is FQGNSA. The CDR3: CASSLGSSGSFYEQYF. The CDR3 DNA reads as TGTGCCAGCAGCTTAGGAAGTAGCGGGAGTTTCTACGAGCAGTACTTC.

This clone was observed a handful of times. The chain is built from TRBV6-2 or TRBV6-3 and TRBJ2-1, with 7 bases aligning to TRBD1. The length of the CDR3 is 14 residues. The germline CDR1 and CDR2 sequences are MNHEY and SVGEGT. Losses at the gene ends were 2 bases for V and 15 bases for J; bases not matched to a gene: 13. The CDR3 DNA is TGTGCCAGCAGTTACCCACCGGGACAGAGACTACTGTTCTTC. Protein: CASSYPPGQRLLFF.

V and J are TRBV30 and TRBJ1-5; TRBD1 is a possible D gene (5 bases). CDR1 is GTSNPN and CDR2 is SVGIG in the germline V gene (reference sequence). V lost 2 bases and J lost 0, with 8 bases in between. This CDR3 spans 14 amino acids. The CDR3 is CAWSLQVSNQPQHF. CDR3 nucleotides: TGTGCCTGGAGTCTACAGGTTAGCAATCAGCCCCAGCATTTT.

The genes are TRBV18 and TRBJ1-2; D gene uncertain. The CDR3 has 16 residues. CDR1 and CDR2 (germline): KGHSH, LQKENI. V lost 1 base, J lost 6 bases, and 18 bases lay in between. CDR3 protein: CASSPQGKGQSDGYTF. DNA for the CDR3: TGTGCCAGCTCACCACAAGGTAAAGGGCAATCGGATGGCTACACCTTC.

The rearrangement links TRBV19 to TRBJ1-5; D is unresolved. The CDR3 sequence is 15 residues long. Germline V CDR1 and CDR2: LNHDA, SQIVND (reference sequence). Trimming left V 3 bases short and J 3 bases short, with 12 bases between. The CDR3 region has the DNA TGTGCCAGTAGTATGACCACAGCCAACAATCAGCCCCAGCATTTT. Amino acid sequence: CASSMTTANNQPQHF.

The V and J genes are TRBV19 and TRBJ2-6; the match to TRBD1 covers 7 bases. CDR1 and CDR2 from the germline V gene are LNHDA and SQIVND (reference sequence). After removal of 4 bases from V and 0 bases from J, the junction contained 12 bases not matched to a gene. The CDR3 runs 19 residues. Written as DNA, the CDR3 is TGTGCCAGTAGTAGCACCCTTTGGGACAGCCTCTCTGGGGCCAACGTCCTGACTTTC. Protein product: CASSSTLWDSLSGANVLTF.

The rearrangement uses TRBV7-9 and TRBJ1-2; tentatively, D is TRBD1 (5 bases). The CDR3 runs 13 residues. V gave up 5 bases and J gave up 3 bases, with 10 bases separating them. Per the germline V gene, CDR1 is SEHNR and CDR2 is FQNEAQ (reference sequence). The CDR3 reads CASSQRQHYGYTF. The DNA for the CDR3 is TGTGCCAGCAGCCAGAGACAGCACTATGGCTACACCTTC.

CDR3 bases: TGTGCCAGCACCCCAAGTCTGGGACGAGCTTTCTTT. It specifies CASTPSLGRAFF. The rearrangement uses TRBV6-5 and TRBJ1-1; D is perhaps TRBD1 (5 bases). The CDR3 runs to 12 residues. The V gene lost 7 bases and the J gene lost 10 bases, with 16 bases spanning the gap. Germline CDR1 is MNHEY and CDR2 is SVGAGI.

The chain uses TRBV7-6 and TRBJ2-1; D may match TRBD1 or TRBD2 (6 bases each). CDR3 length: 16 residues. The germline V gene has CDR1 SGHVS and CDR2 FNYEAQ. Between the trimmed V and J ends, which lost 0 bases and 7 bases, there was a span of 16 bases. The CDR3 DNA follows: TGTGCCAGCAGCTTAGCGGCAGGGGAACGGGGGAATGAGCAGTTCTTC. This codes for CASSLAAGERGNEQFF.

The chain is built from TRBV7-9 and TRBJ1-5; D is ambiguous. Per the germline V gene, CDR1 is SEHNR and CDR2 is FQNEAQ (reference sequence). Deletions cut 1 base from V and 4 bases from J, with 11 bases between. The CDR3 is 15 amino acids. The CDR3 region is CASSLGPGKNQPQHF. CDR3 sequence (DNA): TGTGCCAGCAGCTTAGGACCTGGAAAGAATCAGCCCCAGCATTTT. The full variable domain, in which reference TRBV7-9 and TRBJ1-5 provide the parts outside the CDR3, is DTGVSQNPRHKITKRGQNVTFRCDPISEHNRLYWYRQTLGQGPEFLTYFQNEAQLEKSRLLSDRFSAERPKGSFSTLEIQRTEQGDSAMYLCASSLGPGKNQPQHFGDGTRLSIL.

The chain employs TRBV6-5 and TRBJ2-1; D is unclear. There are 16 residues in the CDR3. Germline V gives CDR1 MNHEY, CDR2 SVGAGI. With 0 bases removed from V and 8 bases from J, the gap between germline ends came to 17 bases. The CDR3 sequence is CASSYSIGSLSHEQFF. CDR3 DNA sequence: TGTGCCAGCAGTTACTCAATCGGGTCCTTATCGCATGAGCAGTTCTTC.

This chain connects TRBV6-2 or TRBV6-3 to TRBJ1-1, with no clear D. Germline V gene lookup returns CDR1 MNHEY and CDR2 SVGEGT. This CDR3 is 12 amino acids long. Between the trimmed V and J ends, which lost 2 bases and 1 base, there was a span of 2 bases. The CDR3 nucleotides read TGTGCCAGCAGTTACAGGAACACTGAAGCTTTCTTT. Translating gives CASSYRNTEAFF.

This clone was seen a handful of times. The chain is built from TRBV10-1 and TRBJ2-1; D call uncertain. V was shortened by 3 bases and J by 5 bases, with 17 bases between the two germline ends. This CDR3 spans 16 amino acids. Germline assignment: CDR1 WNHNN and CDR2 SYGVQD (reference sequence). Written as DNA, the CDR3 is TGCGCCAGCAGTGACGTCTATGGACCCACCAACAATGAGCAGTTCTTC. Amino acid sequence: CASSDVYGPTNNEQFF.

The chain joins TRBV5-6 to TRBJ1-1, with D unresolved. This CDR3 comprises 12 residues. V lost 2 bases, J lost 1 base, and 3 bases lay in between. The V gene's germline CDR1 is SGHDT and CDR2 YYEEEE. This CDR3 is CASSFKNTEAFF. The CDR3 DNA reads as TGTGCCAGCAGCTTCAAGAACACTGAAGCTTTCTTT.

In DNA form, the CDR3 reads TGTGCCAGCAGCCCGGGACGAGGAGAGTGGGAGACCCAGTACTTC. It yields the protein CASSPGRGEWETQYF. The rearrangement uses TRBV3-1 (or the pseudogene TRBV3-2) and TRBJ2-5, with D perhaps assigned TRBD1 or TRBD2 (5 bases each). Looked up from germline, CDR1 is LGHDT and CDR2 is YNNKEL (reference sequence). V was trimmed by 4 bases and J by 5 bases, leaving 17 bases between them. CDR3 length: 15 residues.

V usage is TRBV5-6 and J usage is TRBJ2-7; D gene uncertain. In germline, CDR1 is SGHDT, CDR2 YYEEEE. The CDR3 runs 14 residues. The V end lost 4 bases, the J end lost 0 bases, and 11 bases lay between the germline ends. This CDR3 is CASSQDGSSYEQYF. The CDR3 DNA follows: TGTGCCAGCAGCCAAGACGGTAGCTCCTACGAGCAGTACTTC.

This clone is a singleton in its sample. This chain joins TRBV24-1 and TRBJ1-6; D is possibly TRBD1 (6 bases). This CDR3 is 18 amino acids long. Trimming cost V 5 bases and J 7 bases, with 23 bases left between them. Germline CDR1 KGHDR, CDR2 SFDVKD. In DNA, the CDR3 is TGTGCCACCAGTGCGTCGGGGGGGCTACAGGGAGTGAATTCACCCCTCCACTTT. Its protein is CATSASGGLQGVNSPLHF.

V gene TRBV28 combines with J gene TRBJ1-1; possible D gene TRBD1, 5 bases. The V gene's germline CDR1 is MDHEN and CDR2 SYDVKM. The CDR3 has 16 residues. Trimming stripped 1 base from V and 3 bases from J, with 15 bases between. The DNA of the CDR3 is TGTGCCAGCAGTTTATTAGTCCAGGGCTCGTACACTGAAGCTTTCTTT. It codes for CASSLLVQGSYTEAFF.

V gene TRBV7-2 combines with J gene TRBJ1-1; perhaps TRBD1 as D (6 bases). CDR1 SGHTA and CDR2 FQGNSA come from the germline V gene. The CDR3 has 16 amino acids. V shed 5 bases and J shed 7 bases, with 23 bases lying between them. The CDR3 region is CASSAREQGPSHEAFF. DNA for the CDR3: TGTGCCAGCAGCGCCAGGGAACAGGGCCCGAGTCATGAAGCTTTCTTT.

The CDR3 coding sequence is TGTGCCAGCAGTCCTTTGGACAGCCCGTCTTGGAATGAGCAGTTCTTC. It encodes CASSPLDSPSWNEQFF. V and J are TRBV6-6 and TRBJ2-1; possibly TRBD1 for D (6 bases). CDR1 is MNHNY, CDR2 SVGAGI, per germline (reference sequence). The V and J ends lost 5 bases and 7 bases respectively, with 21 bases between them. This CDR3 is 16 amino acids long.

The chain links TRBV7-9 to TRBJ1-5, with 7 bases identical to TRBD1. Germline-derived CDR1 and CDR2 are SEHNR and FQNEAQ (reference sequence). Trimming removed 5 bases from V and 5 bases from J; junction bases left unmatched: 6. There are 14 residues in the CDR3. The CDR3: CASSGRDSYQPQHF. CDR3 nucleotides: TGTGCCAGCAGCGGGCGGGACAGTTATCAGCCCCAGCATTTT.